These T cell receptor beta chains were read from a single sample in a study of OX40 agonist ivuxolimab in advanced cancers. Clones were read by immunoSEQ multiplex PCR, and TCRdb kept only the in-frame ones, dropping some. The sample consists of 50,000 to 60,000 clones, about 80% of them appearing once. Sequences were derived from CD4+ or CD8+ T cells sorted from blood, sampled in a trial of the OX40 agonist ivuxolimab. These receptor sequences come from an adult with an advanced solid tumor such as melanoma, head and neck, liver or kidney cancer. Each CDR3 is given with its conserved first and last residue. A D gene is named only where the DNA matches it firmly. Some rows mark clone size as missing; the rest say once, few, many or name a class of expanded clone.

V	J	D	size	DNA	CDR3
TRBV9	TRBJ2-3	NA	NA	TGTGCCAGCACCGGAGGGGACAGTGGTACGCAGTATTTT	CASTGGDSGTQYF
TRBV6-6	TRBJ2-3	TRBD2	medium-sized	TGTGCCAGCAGTTACCGACTAGCGGGGACAGATACGCAGTATTTT	CASSYRLAGTDTQYF
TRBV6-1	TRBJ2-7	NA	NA	TGTGCCAGCAGTGACCCCCGGGACATGGCCGGGGACGAGCAGTACTTC	CASSDPRDMAGDEQYF
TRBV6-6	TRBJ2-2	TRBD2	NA	TGTGCCAGCAGGGGACAGACTAGCGGATACACCGGGGAGCTGTTTTTT	CASRGQTSGYTGELFF
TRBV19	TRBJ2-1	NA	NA	TGTGCCAGTAGTATAGAGGGACGCAACAACAATGAGCAGTTCTTC	CASSIEGRNNNEQFF
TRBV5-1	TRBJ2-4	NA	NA	TGCGCCAGCAGCTTAGGACAAGAGGGGTACATTCAGTACTTC	CASSLGQEGYIQYF
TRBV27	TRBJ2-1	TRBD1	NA	TGTGCCAGCAGTTTAATGGCGGGACAGGGCAATGAGCAGTTCTTC	CASSLMAGQGNEQFF
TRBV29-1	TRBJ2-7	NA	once	TGCAGCGTTGACAGGGGAGACTACGAGCAGTACTTC	CSVDRGDYEQYF
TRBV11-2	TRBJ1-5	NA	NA	TGTGCCAGCAGCCCTCTCATGGCGGGAAGCAATCAGCCCCAGCATTTT	CASSPLMAGSNQPQHF
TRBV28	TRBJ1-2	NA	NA	TGTGCCAGCAGGTGGTCGGGTAACTATGGCTACACCTTC	CASRWSGNYGYTF
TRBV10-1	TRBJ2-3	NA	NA	TGCGCCAGCAGTGAGTCGGGCCGCACAGATACGCAGTATTTT	CASSESGRTDTQYF
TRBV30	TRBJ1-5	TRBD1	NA	TGTGCCTGGAGAAAAATTAGGGACAGGGGCAATCAGCCCCAGCATTTT	CAWRKIRDRGNQPQHF
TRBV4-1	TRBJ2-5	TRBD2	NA	TGCGCCAGCAGCCAAGAGTCTAGCGGGGGGCGGGTGGGGGAGACCCAGTACTTC	CASSQESSGGRVGETQYF
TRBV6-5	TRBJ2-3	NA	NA	TGTGCCAGCGCTAGGGGGTTTTCAGATACGCAGTATTTT	CASARGFSDTQYF
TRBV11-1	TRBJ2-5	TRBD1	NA	TGTGCCAGCAGCCCCAGACAGGGGTCTCAAGAGACCCAGTACTTC	CASSPRQGSQETQYF
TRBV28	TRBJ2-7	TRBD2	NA	TGTGCCAGCACCCCAGCGGGAGCATACGAGCAGTACTTC	CASTPAGAYEQYF
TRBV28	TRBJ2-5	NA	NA	TGTGCCAGCAGTTTAAGGGCGGGGCCTGCGGAGACCCAGTACTTC	CASSLRAGPAETQYF
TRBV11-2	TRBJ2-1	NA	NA	TGTGCCAGCAGCTTAGGCTTGGGAGCTTACAATGAGCAGTTCTTC	CASSLGLGAYNEQFF
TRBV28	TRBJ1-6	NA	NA	TGTGCCAGCACCCCGCCCCGGGGACCCCTCCACTTT	CASTPPRGPLHF
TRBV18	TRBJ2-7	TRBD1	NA	TGTGCCAGCTCACTTGGGACAGGGGTCCCCTACGAGCAGTACTTC	CASSLGTGVPYEQYF
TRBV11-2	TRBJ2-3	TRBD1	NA	TGTGCCAGCAGCTTAAGGGGGCAAGCAGATACGCAGTATTTT	CASSLRGQADTQYF
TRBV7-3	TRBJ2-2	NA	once	TGTGCCAGCAGCCTCGACAGTAACACCGGGGAGCTGTTTTTT	CASSLDSNTGELFF
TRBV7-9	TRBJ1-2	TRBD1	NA	TGTGCCAGCAGCCGAGGACAGGGAGACTCCTATGGCTACACCTTC	CASSRGQGDSYGYTF
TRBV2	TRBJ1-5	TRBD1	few	TGTGCCAGCAGCCCCGGGACAGGGGGGAAGGAGAATAGCAATCAGCCCCAGCATTTT	CASSPGTGGKENSNQPQHF
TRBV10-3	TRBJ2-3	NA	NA	TGTGCCATCAGTGACAGGGGTACAGATACGCAGTATTTT	CAISDRGTDTQYF
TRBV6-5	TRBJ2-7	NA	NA	TGTGCCAGCAGATACAACAGGGACTACGAGCAGTACTTC	CASRYNRDYEQYF
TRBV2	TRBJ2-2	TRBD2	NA	TGTGCCAGCAGCGTAAGGGCGGGGGGTCTTGCGAACACCGGGGAGCTGTTTTTT	CASSVRAGGLANTGELFF
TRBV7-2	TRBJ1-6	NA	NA	TGTGCCAGCAGCTTAATAAGGATCCCCCTCTATAATTCACCCCTCCACTTT	CASSLIRIPLYNSPLHF
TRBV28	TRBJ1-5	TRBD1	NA	TGTGCCAGCAGTTTATCGGGACAGGGGATCTATCAGCCCCAGCATTTT	CASSLSGQGIYQPQHF
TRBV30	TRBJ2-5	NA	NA	TGTGCCTGGACGTCGGGCCGTTTTGAAGAGACCCAGTACTTC	CAWTSGRFEETQYF
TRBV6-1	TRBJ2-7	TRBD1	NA	TGTGCCTCCTCCAGGGGACAGGAGTACGAGCAGTACTTC	CASSRGQEYEQYF
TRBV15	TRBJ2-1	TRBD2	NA	TGTGCCACCAAGGCTAGCGGGATCAATGAGCAGTTCTTC	CATKASGINEQFF
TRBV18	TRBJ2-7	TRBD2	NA	TGTGCCAGCTCACTCGGACTAGGGGAGGGCGACGAGCAGTACTTC	CASSLGLGEGDEQYF
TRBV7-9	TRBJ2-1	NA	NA	TGTGCCAGCAGCTTAGGACTCTATGAGCAGTTCTTC	CASSLGLYEQFF
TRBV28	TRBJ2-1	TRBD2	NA	TGTGCCAGCAGTCGCGGGGGCGCGGGGGGTAATGAGCAGTTCTTC	CASSRGGAGGNEQFF
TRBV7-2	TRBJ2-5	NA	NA	TGTGCCAGCAGCTCCCGGGCCTCGTGGGAGACCCAGTACTTC	CASSSRASWETQYF
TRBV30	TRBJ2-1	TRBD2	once	TGTGCCTGGAGTGGACTAGCGGGAGGTGGCTACAATGAGCAGTTCTTC	CAWSGLAGGGYNEQFF
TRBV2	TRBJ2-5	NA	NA	TGTGCCAGCGGAGGGCTGGGGGAGACCCAGTACTTC	CASGGLGETQYF
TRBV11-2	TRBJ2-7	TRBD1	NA	TGTGCCAGCAGCCCGCCGGGGACAGGGCTCTACGAGCAGTACTTC	CASSPPGTGLYEQYF
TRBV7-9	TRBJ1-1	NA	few	TGTGCCAGCAGCTTTCGGGCGATCGGGAACACTGAAGCTTTCTTT	CASSFRAIGNTEAFF
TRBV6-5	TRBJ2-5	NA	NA	TGTGCCAGCAGTTACGGCGGGGGGCAGGGGGGGACCCAGTACTTC	CASSYGGGQGGTQYF
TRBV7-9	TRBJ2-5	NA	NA	TGTGCCAGCAGACGGACAGAAGAGACCCAGTACTTC	CASRRTEETQYF
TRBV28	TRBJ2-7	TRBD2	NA	TGTGCCAGCAGTGGGGGACTAGTGGGCTACGAGCAGTACTTC	CASSGGLVGYEQYF
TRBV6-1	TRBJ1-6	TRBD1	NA	TGTGCCAGCAGTGTGACAGGGGGGTCATATAATTCACCCCTCCACTTT	CASSVTGGSYNSPLHF
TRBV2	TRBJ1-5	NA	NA	TGTGCCAGTAAGGGAGGGAATCAGCCCCAGCATTTT	CASKGGNQPQHF
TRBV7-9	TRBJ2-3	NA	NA	TGTGCCAGCAGCCAGGGCACAGATACGCAGTATTTT	CASSQGTDTQYF
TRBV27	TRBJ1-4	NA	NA	TGTGCCAGCAGTTTATCGAACAGGGAGAATGAAAAACTGTTTTTT	CASSLSNRENEKLFF
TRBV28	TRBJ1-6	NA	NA	TGTGCCAGCGCTGGGCGGTCTGGGGCTATTTCACCCCTCCACTTT	CASAGRSGAISPLHF
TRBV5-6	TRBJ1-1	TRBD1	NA	TGTGCCAGCAGCTCGGGTTGGGACAGACGGAACACTGAAGCTTTCTTT	CASSSGWDRRNTEAFF
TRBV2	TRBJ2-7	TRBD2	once	TGTGCCAGCAGTAGGGAGGGGCTCTCCTACGAGCAGTACTTC	CASSREGLSYEQYF
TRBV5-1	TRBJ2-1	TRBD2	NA	TGCGCCAGCAGCTGGGGGGCTAGCGGGTCTCACAATGAGCAGTTCTTC	CASSWGASGSHNEQFF
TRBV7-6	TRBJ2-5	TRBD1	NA	TGTGCCAGCAGCTTCGACAGGGGACCAGAGACCCAGTACTTC	CASSFDRGPETQYF